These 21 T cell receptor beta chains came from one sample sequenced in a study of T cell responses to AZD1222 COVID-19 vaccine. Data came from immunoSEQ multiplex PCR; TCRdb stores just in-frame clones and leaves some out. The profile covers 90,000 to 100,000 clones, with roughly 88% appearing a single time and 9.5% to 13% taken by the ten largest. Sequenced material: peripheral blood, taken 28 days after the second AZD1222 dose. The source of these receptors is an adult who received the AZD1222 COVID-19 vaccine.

This CDR3 is CASSPLLSTDTQYF. The DNA of the CDR3 is TGTGCCAGCTCACCACTGTTAAGCACAGATACGCAGTATTTT. The J gene is TRBJ2-3, the V gene TRBV18; D is uncertain. Trimming shortened V by 1 base and J by 0 bases, and 5 bases separated the two germline ends. The germline CDR1 and CDR2 sequences are KGHSH and LQKENI. The CDR3 length is 14 residues.

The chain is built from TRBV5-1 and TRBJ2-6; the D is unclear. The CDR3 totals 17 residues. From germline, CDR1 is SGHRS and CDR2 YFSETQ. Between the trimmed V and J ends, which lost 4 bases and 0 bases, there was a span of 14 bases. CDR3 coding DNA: TGCGCCAGCAGCCTTCCTATCAGGACCTCTGGGGCCAACGTCCTGACTTTC. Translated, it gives CASSLPIRTSGANVLTF.

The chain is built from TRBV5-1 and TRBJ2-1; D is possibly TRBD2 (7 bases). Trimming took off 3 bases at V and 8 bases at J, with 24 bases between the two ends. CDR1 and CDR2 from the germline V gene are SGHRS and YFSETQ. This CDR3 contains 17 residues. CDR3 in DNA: TGCGCCAGCAGCTCACTGGGGGCGGCTAGCGGCATCTATGAGCAGTTCTTC. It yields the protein CASSSLGAASGIYEQFF.

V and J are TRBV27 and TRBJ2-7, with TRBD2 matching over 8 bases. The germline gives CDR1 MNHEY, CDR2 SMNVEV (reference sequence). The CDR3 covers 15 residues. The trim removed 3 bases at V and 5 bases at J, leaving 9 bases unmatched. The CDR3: CASSLGLAGIHEQYF. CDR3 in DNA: TGTGCCAGCAGTTTGGGGTTAGCGGGGATCCACGAGCAGTACTTC.

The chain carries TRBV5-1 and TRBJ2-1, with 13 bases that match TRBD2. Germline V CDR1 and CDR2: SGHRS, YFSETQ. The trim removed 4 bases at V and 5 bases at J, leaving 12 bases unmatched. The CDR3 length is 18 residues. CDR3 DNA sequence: TGCGCCAGCAGCCCGGGGACTAGCGGGGCGCCTCCCCACAATGAGCAGTTCTTC. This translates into CASSPGTSGAPPHNEQFF.

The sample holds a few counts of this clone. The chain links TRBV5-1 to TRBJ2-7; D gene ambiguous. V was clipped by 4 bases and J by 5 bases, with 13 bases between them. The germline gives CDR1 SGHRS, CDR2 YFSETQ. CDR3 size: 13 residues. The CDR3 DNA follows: TGCGCCAGCAGCATCGACCTAGTCGACGAGCAGTACTTC. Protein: CASSIDLVDEQYF.

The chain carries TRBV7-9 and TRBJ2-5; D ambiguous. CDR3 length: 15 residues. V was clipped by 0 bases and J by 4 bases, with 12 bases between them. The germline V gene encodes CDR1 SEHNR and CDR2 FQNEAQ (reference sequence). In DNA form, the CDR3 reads TGTGCCAGCAGCTTAGCGGAAGGACGTGGAGAGACCCAGTACTTC. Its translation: CASSLAEGRGETQYF. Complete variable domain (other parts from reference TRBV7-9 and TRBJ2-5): DTGVSQNPRHKITKRGQNVTFRCDPISEHNRLYWYRQTLGQGPEFLTYFQNEAQLEKSRLLSDRFSAERPKGSFSTLEIQRTEQGDSAMYLCASSLAEGRGETQYFGPGTRLLVL.

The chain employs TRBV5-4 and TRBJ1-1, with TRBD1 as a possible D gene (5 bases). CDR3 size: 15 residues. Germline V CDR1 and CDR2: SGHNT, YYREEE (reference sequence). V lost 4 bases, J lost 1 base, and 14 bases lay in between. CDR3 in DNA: TGTGCCAGCAGCCCCATAATGGGGACGAACACTGAAGCTTTCTTT. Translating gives CASSPIMGTNTEAFF.

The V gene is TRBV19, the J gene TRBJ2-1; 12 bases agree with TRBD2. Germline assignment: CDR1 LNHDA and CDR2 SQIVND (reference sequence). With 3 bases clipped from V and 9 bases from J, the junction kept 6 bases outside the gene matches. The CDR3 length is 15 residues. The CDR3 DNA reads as TGTGCCAGTAGTATCCTAGCGGGGGGGCTGGGTGAGCAGTTCTTC. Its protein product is CASSILAGGLGEQFF. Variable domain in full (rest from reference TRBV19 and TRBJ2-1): DGGITQSPKYLFRKEGQNVTLSCEQNLNHDAMYWYRQDPGQGLRLIYYSQIVNDFQKGDIAEGYSVSREKKESFPLTVTSAQKNPTAFYLCASSILAGGLGEQFFGPGTRLTVL.

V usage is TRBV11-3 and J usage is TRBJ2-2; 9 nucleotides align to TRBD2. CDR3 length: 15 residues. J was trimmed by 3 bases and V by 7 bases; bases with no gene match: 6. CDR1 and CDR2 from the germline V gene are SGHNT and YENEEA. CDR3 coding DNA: TGTGCCAGCAACCTAGCGGGGCTGCACACCGGGGAGCTGTTTTTT. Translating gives CASNLAGLHTGELFF.

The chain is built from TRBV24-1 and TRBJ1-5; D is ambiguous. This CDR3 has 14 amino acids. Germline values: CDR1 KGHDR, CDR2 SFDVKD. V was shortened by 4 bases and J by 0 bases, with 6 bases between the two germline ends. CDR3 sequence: CATSEEGSNQPQHF. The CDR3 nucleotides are TGTGCCACCAGTGAGGAGGGTAGCAATCAGCCCCAGCATTTT.

CDR3 in DNA: TGTGCCAGCAGCCAGCCGTGGGTGAACACCGGGGAGCTGTTTTTT. Translating gives CASSQPWVNTGELFF. V usage is TRBV7-9 and J usage is TRBJ2-2; D unresolved. The CDR3 runs to 15 residues. V dropped 5 bases and J dropped 1 base, with 11 bases sitting between them. The germline gives CDR1 SEHNR, CDR2 FQNEAQ (reference sequence). The full variable domain, with the rest looked up from reference TRBV7-9 and TRBJ2-2, is DTGVSQNPRHKITKRGQNVTFRCDPISEHNRLYWYRQTLGQGPEFLTYFQNEAQLEKSRLLSDRFSAERPKGSFSTLEIQRTEQGDSAMYLCASSQPWVNTGELFFGEGSRLTVL.

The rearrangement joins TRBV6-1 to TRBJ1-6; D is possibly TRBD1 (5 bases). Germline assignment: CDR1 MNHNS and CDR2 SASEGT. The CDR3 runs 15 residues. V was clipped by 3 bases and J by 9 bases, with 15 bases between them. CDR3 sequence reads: CASSDWGGVPSPLHF. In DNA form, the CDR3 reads TGTGCCAGCAGTGATTGGGGGGGGGTCCCTTCACCCCTCCACTTT.

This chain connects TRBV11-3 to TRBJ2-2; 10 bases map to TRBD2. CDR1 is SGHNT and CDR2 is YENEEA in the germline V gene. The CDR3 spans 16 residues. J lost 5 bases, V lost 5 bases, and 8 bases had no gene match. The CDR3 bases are TGTGCCAGCAGCCCTAGACTAGCGGGTAAAACCGGGGAGCTGTTTTTT. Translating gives CASSPRLAGKTGELFF. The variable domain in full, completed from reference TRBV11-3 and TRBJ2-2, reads EAGVVQSPRYKIIEKKQPVAFWCNPISGHNTLYWYLQNLGQGPELLIRYENEEAVDDSQLPKDRFSAERLKGVDSTLKIQPAELGDSAVYLCASSPRLAGKTGELFFGEGSRLTVL.

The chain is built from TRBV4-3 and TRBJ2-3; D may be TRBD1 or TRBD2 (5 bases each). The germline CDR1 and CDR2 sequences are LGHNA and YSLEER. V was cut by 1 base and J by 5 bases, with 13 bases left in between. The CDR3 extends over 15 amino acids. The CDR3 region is CASSQGGAAGDTQYF. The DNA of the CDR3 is TGCGCCAGCAGCCAAGGAGGGGCGGCGGGAGATACGCAGTATTTT.

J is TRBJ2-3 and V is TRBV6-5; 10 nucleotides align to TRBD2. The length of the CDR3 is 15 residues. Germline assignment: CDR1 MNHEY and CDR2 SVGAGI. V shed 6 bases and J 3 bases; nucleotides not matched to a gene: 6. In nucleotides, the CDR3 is TGTGCCAGCAGGGGTAGCGGGGGGCTTACAGATACGCAGTATTTT. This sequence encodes CASRGSGGLTDTQYF.

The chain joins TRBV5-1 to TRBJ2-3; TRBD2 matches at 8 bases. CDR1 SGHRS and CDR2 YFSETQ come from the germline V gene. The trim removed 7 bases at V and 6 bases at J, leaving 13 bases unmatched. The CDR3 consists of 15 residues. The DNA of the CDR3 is TGCGCCAGCCAGGCGGGGTTAGCGGGACCCGATACGCAGTATTTT. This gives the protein CASQAGLAGPDTQYF.

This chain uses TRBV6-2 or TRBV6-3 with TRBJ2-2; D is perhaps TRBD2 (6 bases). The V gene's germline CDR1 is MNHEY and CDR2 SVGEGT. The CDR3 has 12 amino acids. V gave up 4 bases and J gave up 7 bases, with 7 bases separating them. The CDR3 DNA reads TGTGCCAGCAGTTGGGGAGGCGGGGAGCTGTTTTTT. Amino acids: CASSWGGGELFF.

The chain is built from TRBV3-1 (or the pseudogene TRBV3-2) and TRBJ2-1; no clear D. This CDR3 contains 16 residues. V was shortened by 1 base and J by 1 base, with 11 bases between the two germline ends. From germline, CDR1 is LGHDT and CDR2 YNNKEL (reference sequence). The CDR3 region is CASSQGGLGSYNEQFF. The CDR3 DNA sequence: TGTGCCAGCAGCCAAGGTGGCTTGGGGTCCTACAATGAGCAGTTCTTC.

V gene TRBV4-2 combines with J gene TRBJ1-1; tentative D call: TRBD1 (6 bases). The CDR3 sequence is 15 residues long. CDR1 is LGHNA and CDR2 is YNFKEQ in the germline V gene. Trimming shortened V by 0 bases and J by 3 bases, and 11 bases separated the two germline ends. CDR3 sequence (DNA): TGTGCCAGCAGCCAAGATGCCAGGGGCGACACTGAAGCTTTCTTT. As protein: CASSQDARGDTEAFF.

The CDR3 loop reads CASSRTGFGRSSTDTQYF. The CDR3 DNA reads TGCGCCAGCAGCCGGACAGGGTTTGGGCGATCTAGCACAGATACGCAGTATTTT. The V call is TRBV4-3, the J call TRBJ2-3, with 8 positions matching TRBD1. The CDR3 extends over 18 amino acids. V was pared by 4 bases and J by 0 bases, with 12 bases of the junction left unmatched. Germline V gene data show CDR1 as LGHNA and CDR2 as YSLEER.